This T cell receptor (beta chain) emerged from a study of T cell responses to AZD1222 COVID-19 vaccine. On this clone: The antigen remains undetermined.

Sequencing was performed with immunoSEQ multiplex PCR; in TCRdb, only in-frame clones are kept and a portion is missing. Here the sample spans 100,000 to 120,000 clones, about 95% being singletons. Whole-study results and caveats: After the peak T cell response, and only then, were repertoires sampled. Regions left unmutated in variants are reportedly the target of nearly half of spike-specific TCRs.

V was shortened by 5 bases and J by 7 bases, with 11 bases between the two germline ends. Germline CDR1 PRHDT, CDR2 FYEKMQ (reference sequence). This CDR3 has 12 residues. The sample here was peripheral blood, taken 28 days after the second AZD1222 dose. The chain recombines TRBV13 with TRBJ1-1, with D possibly matching TRBD1 (6 bases). This receptor was obtained from an adult who received the AZD1222 COVID-19 vaccine. CDR3 in DNA: TGTGCCAGCAGCCCGACAGGTTATGAAGCTTTCTTT. Translated, it gives CASSPTGYEAFF.